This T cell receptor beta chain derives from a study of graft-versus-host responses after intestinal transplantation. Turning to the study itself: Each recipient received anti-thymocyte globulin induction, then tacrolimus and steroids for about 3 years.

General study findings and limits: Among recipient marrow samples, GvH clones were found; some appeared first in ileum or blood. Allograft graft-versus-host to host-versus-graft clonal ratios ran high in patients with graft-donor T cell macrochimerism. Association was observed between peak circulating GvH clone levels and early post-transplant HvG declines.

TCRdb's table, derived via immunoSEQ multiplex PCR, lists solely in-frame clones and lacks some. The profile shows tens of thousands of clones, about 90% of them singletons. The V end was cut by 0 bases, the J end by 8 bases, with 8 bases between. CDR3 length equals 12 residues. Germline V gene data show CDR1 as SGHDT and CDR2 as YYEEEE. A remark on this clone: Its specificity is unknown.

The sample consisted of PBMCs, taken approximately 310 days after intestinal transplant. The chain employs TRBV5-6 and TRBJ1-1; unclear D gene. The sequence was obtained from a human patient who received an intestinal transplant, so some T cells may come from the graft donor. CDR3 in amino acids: CASSLEPTEAFF. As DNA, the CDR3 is TGTGCCAGCAGCTTGGAACCCACGGAAGCTTTCTTT.